This T cell receptor beta chain was found in a study of blood T cell repertoires in COVID-19. The overall study: Samples of COVID-19 (acute and convalescent) were obtained from the United States, Italy and Spain.

Sequencing was performed with immunoSEQ multiplex PCR; in TCRdb, only in-frame clones are kept and a portion is missing. In the table there are approximately 240,000 clones, approximately 90% of which are singletons. The trim removed 3 bases at V and 4 bases at J, leaving 10 bases unmatched. The germline CDR1 and CDR2 sequences are SNHLY and FYNNEI. The CDR3 has 17 amino acids. The study recruited people aged about 18 to 95 years across approximately 24 US areas. The source is a woman aged 18-30 years in a cohort exposed to, infected with or recovered from COVID-19 (not recorded which). The sample consisted of PBMCs or T cells enriched from blood (not recorded which). The rearrangement uses TRBV2 and TRBJ2-5; 11 bases map to TRBD2. CDR3 in DNA: TGTGCCAGCAGTGATACCCCGGGACTAGCGGTAGGAGAGACCCAGTACTTC. Residues: CASSDTPGLAVGETQYF.